The clone carrying this TCR beta chain was counted only a few times. What it binds is not known. V trimming: 5 bases; J trimming: 4 bases; junction bases outside the gene matches: 9. The CDR3 spans 16 residues. The sample originates from a study of blood T cells in healthy people across ages. Notes on the study in general: Changes in expanded clonotypes were possibly confounded, as the CMV status of donors was unknown.

Alongside a J-beta primer mix, a sample-barcoded 5' primer served in a second PCR lasting roughly 6 to 11 cycles. Each CDR3 protein is one row after TCRdb ran MiXCR on the 5' RACE reads. Here the sample spans approximately 800,000 distinct CDR3 sequences, more than 20% being singletons. This same sample was also part of a study on T cells of mothers and their children. That study adds: Slightly higher overlap, not significant, was seen in related mother-child pairs than in unrelated pairs.

This receptor was identified in a boy between 10 and 17 years old in good health. Input material: blood. The chain links TRBV12-3 or TRBV12-4 to TRBJ2-7, with 12 bases that match TRBD2. CDR3 nucleotide sequence: TGTGCCAGCAGTCCGCTGACTAGCGGGAGATCTTACGAGCAGTACTTC. This codes for CASSPLTSGRSYEQYF.